This T cell receptor (beta chain) was sequenced for a study of early T cells in non-severe SARS-CoV-2 infection. The V and J ends lost 5 bases and 10 bases, in that order; junction bases with no gene match: 9. The CDR3 has 15 amino acids. Germline CDR1 reads SGHAT; CDR2 reads FQNNGV. Researchers tagged individual cDNA molecules with unique molecular identifiers. TCRdb analysed the 5' RACE reads with MiXCR anew, one entry per CDR3 protein. This table holds about 50,000 distinct CDR3 sequences, 9.3% found once. Notes on the study in general: The study's VDJdb matching favored anti-spike CD8 responses and missed private and CD4 specificities.

This clonotype was detected ten times or more. Its antigen is unidentified. This clonotype was sampled from an adult who was a healthcare worker with PCR-confirmed SARS-CoV-2 infection or an uninfected control (not recorded which). The V gene is TRBV11-2, the J gene TRBJ2-1; 12 nucleotides line up with TRBD2. What was sequenced was whole blood. DNA of the CDR3: TGTGCCAGCAGCCTGAGACTAGCGGGAGTGGGGGAGCAGTTCTTC. It yields the protein CASSLRLAGVGEQFF.